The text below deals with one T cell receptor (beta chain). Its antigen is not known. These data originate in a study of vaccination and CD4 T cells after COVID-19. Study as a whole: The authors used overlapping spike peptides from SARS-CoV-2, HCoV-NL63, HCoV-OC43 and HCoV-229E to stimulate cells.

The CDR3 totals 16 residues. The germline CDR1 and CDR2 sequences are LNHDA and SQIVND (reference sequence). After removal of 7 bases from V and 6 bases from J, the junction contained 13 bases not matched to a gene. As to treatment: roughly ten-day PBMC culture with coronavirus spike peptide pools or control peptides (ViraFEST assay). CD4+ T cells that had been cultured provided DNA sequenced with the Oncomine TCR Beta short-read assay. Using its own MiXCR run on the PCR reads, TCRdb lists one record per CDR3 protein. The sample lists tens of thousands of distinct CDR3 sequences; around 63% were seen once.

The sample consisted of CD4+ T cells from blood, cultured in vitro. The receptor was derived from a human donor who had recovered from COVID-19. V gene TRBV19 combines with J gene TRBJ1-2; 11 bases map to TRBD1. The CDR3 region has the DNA TGTGCCAGTACAGACTCACTTAGGACAGGGGGCCATGGCTACACCTTC. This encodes CASTDSLRTGGHGYTF.